This record concerns one TCR beta chain sequence. The age range of participants was about 18 to 89 years, with residence in about two dozen US areas. Donors in Cohort 3 who had recovered were those with two negative PCRs, healthcare professional clearance, or resolution of their symptoms. The data originate from a study of blood T cell repertoires in COVID-19. In the study overall: Researchers got acute and convalescent COVID-19 samples from the United States, Italy and Spain. Sources were T cells, B-cell-depleted T cells, or PBMCs; the material itself was cDNA or gDNA.

Measured with immunoSEQ multiplex PCR; TCRdb has only the in-frame clones, and not every one. The repertoire includes about 270,000 clones, 75% to 90% of them detected once, and 2.4% sits in the top ten. Germline V CDR1 and CDR2: MNHEY, SMNVEV (reference sequence). Trimming stripped 2 bases from V and 2 bases from J, with 15 bases between. The CDR3 is 16 amino acids. The chain employs TRBV27 and TRBJ2-5; D is possibly TRBD2 (5 bases). Specimen: PBMCs or T cells enriched from blood (not recorded which). The sequence was collected from a woman under 30 who had recovered from COVID-19. CDR3 sequence (DNA): TGTGCCAGCAGTTTAGGGCCCGGGATTCAGCAAGAGACCCAGTACTTC. Protein: CASSLGPGIQQETQYF.